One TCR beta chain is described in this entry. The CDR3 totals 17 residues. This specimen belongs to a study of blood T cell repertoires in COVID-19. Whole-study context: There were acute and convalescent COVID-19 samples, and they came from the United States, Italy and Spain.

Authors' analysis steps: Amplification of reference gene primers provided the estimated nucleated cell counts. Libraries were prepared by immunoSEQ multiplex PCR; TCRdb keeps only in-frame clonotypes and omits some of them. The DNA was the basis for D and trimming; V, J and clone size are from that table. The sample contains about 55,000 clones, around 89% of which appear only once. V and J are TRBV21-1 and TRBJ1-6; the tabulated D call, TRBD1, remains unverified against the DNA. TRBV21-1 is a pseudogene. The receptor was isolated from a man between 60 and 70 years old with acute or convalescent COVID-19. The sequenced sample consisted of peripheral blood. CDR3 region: CASSKGRHSSYNSPLHF. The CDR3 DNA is TGTGCCAGCAGCAAAGGCAGGCACAGCTCCTATAATTCACCCCTCCACTTT.